Given below is one TCR beta chain in context. The CDR3 loop spans 15 amino acids. Germline loops: CDR1 SGDLS, CDR2 YYNGEE. V was clipped by 2 bases and J by 3 bases; unmatched bases: 5. Random hexamers served to reverse transcribe roughly 0.5 to 1 ug RNA. Amplification of TCR beta CDR3 across 54 Vbeta and 13 Jbeta was performed with immunoSEQ multiplex PCR. TCRdb re-analysed the immunoSEQ multiplex PCR reads in MiXCR, keeping a single row per CDR3 protein. Of some 120,000 distinct CDR3 sequences listed, approximately 93% are singletons. The sample comes from a study of CD8 T cells in Susac syndrome. TCR beta was sequenced from blood CD8+ and CD4+ T cells. Patients with stable or active relapsing-remitting disease, all of them treatment-naive, made up the multiple sclerosis controls. Negative isolation yielded CD8+ and CD4+ T cells; FACS enriched TEMRA cells.

Sequences were obtained from CD8+ T cells from PBMCs. The TCR sequence derives from a human donor with multiple sclerosis. The chain uses TRBV9 and TRBJ2-7; 10 bases are a match to TRBD1. The CDR3 loop is CASSVRQGAIYEQYF. The CDR3 nucleotides read TGTGCCAGCAGCGTGAGACAGGGGGCTATCTACGAGCAGTACTTC.